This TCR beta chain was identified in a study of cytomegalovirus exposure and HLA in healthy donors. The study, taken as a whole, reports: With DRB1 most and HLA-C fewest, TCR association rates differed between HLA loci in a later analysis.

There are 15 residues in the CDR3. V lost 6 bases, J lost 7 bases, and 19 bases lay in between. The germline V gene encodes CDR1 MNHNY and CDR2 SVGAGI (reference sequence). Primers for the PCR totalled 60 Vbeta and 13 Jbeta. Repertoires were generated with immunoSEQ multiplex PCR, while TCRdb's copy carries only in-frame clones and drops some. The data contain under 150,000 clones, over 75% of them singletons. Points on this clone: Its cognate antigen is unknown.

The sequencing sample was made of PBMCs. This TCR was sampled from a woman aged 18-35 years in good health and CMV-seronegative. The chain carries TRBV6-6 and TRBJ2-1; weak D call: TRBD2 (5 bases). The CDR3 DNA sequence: TGTGCCAGCAGCCCGACTACCCACCGGGTGAATGAGCAGTTCTTC. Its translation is CASSPTTHRVNEQFF.